Listed here are 16 T cell receptor beta chains from one sample, sequenced in a study of response to subunit inactivated influenza vaccine. In TCRdb, the RT-PCR reads were re-called with MiXCR into one record per CDR3 protein. The table shows about 780,000 distinct CDR3 sequences, with less than 20% occurring only once. Here the sequenced sample was PBMCs from blood, taken 5 to 6 days after vaccination. Receptors originate from a man aged 45-65 years who received an inactivated influenza vaccine.

This clonotype was found many times. V is TRBV12-3 or TRBV12-4 and J is TRBJ2-1; tentative D call: TRBD2 (5 bases). V lost 1 base and J lost 5, with 12 bases in between. CDR3 length: 15 amino acids. The CDR3 spells CASSLGQRSNNEQFF. CDR3 sequence (DNA): TGTGCCAGCAGTTTAGGCCAGCGGTCGAACAATGAGCAGTTCTTC.

The chain couples TRBV6-1 to TRBJ2-5, with a weak D call TRBD1 (6 bases). Trimming cost V 10 bases and J 0 bases, with 15 bases left between them. Germline V CDR1 and CDR2: MNHNS, SASEGT. The CDR3 has 14 residues. The CDR3 loop reads CATRTRGNQETQYF. CDR3 nucleotides: TGTGCCACCCGGACCAGGGGTAACCAAGAGACCCAGTACTTC.

The chain couples TRBV20-1 to TRBJ1-1; 8 nucleotides line up with TRBD1. The CDR3 consists of 13 residues. J gave up 4 bases and V 3 bases, and 4 bases lay outside the gene matches. Germline V CDR1 and CDR2: DFQATT, SNEGSKA (reference sequence). This CDR3 reads CSASSGGPTEAFF. For the CDR3, the DNA is TGCAGTGCTAGCTCAGGGGGCCCCACTGAAGCTTTCTTT.

This clonotype was observed a few times. The rearrangement links TRBV12-3 or TRBV12-4 to TRBJ1-1; no definite D call. This CDR3 has 13 amino acids. The ends were cut back, 1 base at V and 8 bases at J, with 11 bases in the middle. The CDR3: CASSLGTSPEAFF. In DNA form, the CDR3 reads TGTGCCAGCAGTTTAGGGACCAGCCCCGAAGCTTTCTTT.

This clonotype has more than one count but fewer than ten. V is TRBV7-8 and J is TRBJ2-3, with D possibly called TRBD1 or TRBD2 (6 bases each). Looked up from germline, CDR1 is SGHVS and CDR2 is FQNEAQ. V lost 3 bases to trimming and J lost 0 bases, with 13 bases between them. The CDR3 covers 16 residues. The chain's CDR3 is CASSLAEGGSTDTQYF. Written as DNA, the CDR3 is TGTGCCAGCAGCTTGGCAGAGGGGGGAAGCACAGATACGCAGTATTTT.

This clonotype was detected only a few times. The CDR3 sequence: CSVETRPYEQYF. The CDR3, as DNA: TGCAGCGTTGAGACCCGCCCCTACGAGCAGTACTTC. The chain has TRBV29-1 and TRBJ2-7; D gene ambiguous. Germline CDR1 reads SQVTM; CDR2 reads ANQGSEA. V dropped 3 bases and J dropped 2 bases, with 8 bases sitting between them. The CDR3 totals 12 residues.

V is TRBV20-1 and J is TRBJ2-1; 8 bases agree with TRBD1. The germline V gene encodes CDR1 DFQATT and CDR2 SNEGSKA (reference sequence). This CDR3 spans 15 amino acids. The V segment lost 5 bases and the J segment 7 bases; nucleotides outside the gene matches: 13. The CDR3 reads CSASRTGFKTNEQFF. The CDR3 DNA sequence: TGCAGTGCTTCTCGGACAGGGTTTAAGACTAATGAGCAGTTCTTC.

V gene TRBV28 combines with J gene TRBJ2-7, with 8 bases identical to TRBD1. Per germline, CDR1 MDHEN and CDR2 SYDVKM. Germline trimming cut 7 bases from V and 2 bases from J; bases unmatched to any gene: 7. CDR3 length equals 14 residues. CDR3 bases: TGTGCCAGCACCGAACAGGGGGACCCCTACGAGCAGTACTTC. Translated: CASTEQGDPYEQYF.

This clonotype was seen a single time. V usage is TRBV9 and J usage is TRBJ2-7; TRBD1 might be the D (5 bases). Looked up from germline, CDR1 is SGDLS and CDR2 is YYNGEE. The CDR3 has 15 amino acids. Trimming stripped 3 bases from V and 4 bases from J, with 17 bases between. The CDR3 DNA sequence: TGTGCCAGCAGCGCCGGTACAGGTGAAGGGTACGAGCAGTACTTC. It encodes CASSAGTGEGYEQYF. Complete variable domain (other parts from reference TRBV9 and TRBJ2-7): DSGVTQTPKHLITATGQRVTLRCSPRSGDLSVYWYQQSLDQGLQFLIQYYNGEERAKGNILERFSAQQFPDLHSELNLSSLELGDSALYFCASSAGTGEGYEQYFGPGTRLTVT.

This clonotype was counted a few times. This chain connects TRBV12-3 or TRBV12-4 to TRBJ2-2, with 8 nucleotides matching TRBD2. This CDR3 has 15 amino acids. The V and J ends lost 6 bases and 6 bases, in that order; junction bases with no gene match: 9. The CDR3 DNA follows: TGTGCCAGCAGCCCCGGACTAGCTGGGCCCGGGGAGCTGTTTTTT. Translated, it gives CASSPGLAGPGELFF.

The chain carries TRBV14 and TRBJ1-1; perhaps TRBD1 as D (5 bases). V lost 5 bases, J lost 4 bases, and 14 bases lay in between. Germline V gene data show CDR1 as SGHDN and CDR2 as FVKESK. This CDR3 is 14 amino acids long. As DNA, the CDR3 is TGTGCCAGCAGCACCCTCGGGGGGAGCACTGAAGCTTTCTTT. Protein sequence: CASSTLGGSTEAFF.

The chain is built from TRBV7-3 and TRBJ2-1; 7 bases map to TRBD1. The CDR3 is made up of 16 amino acids. Unmatched junction bases numbered 8, after V lost 2 bases and J lost 4 bases. Germline CDR1 reads SGHTA; CDR2 reads FQGTGA. This CDR3 is CASSLSGTALYNEQFF. CDR3 coding DNA: TGTGCCAGCAGCTTATCCGGGACAGCTCTTTACAATGAGCAGTTCTTC.

This clonotype was detected a few times. The chain employs TRBV3-1 and TRBJ1-3, with TRBD1 as a possible D gene (6 bases). Germline V gene sequence: CDR1 LGHDT, CDR2 YNNKEL (reference sequence). The CDR3 spans 15 residues. V lost 4 bases, J lost 3 bases, and 13 bases lay in between. The CDR3: CASSLQGGIGNTIYF. Here the CDR3 DNA reads TGTGCCAGCAGCCTCCAAGGGGGAATTGGAAACACCATATATTTT.

This clonotype has a single count. The chain joins TRBV10-3 to TRBJ2-7; 8 bases line up with TRBD1. The V segment lost 10 bases and the J segment 5 bases; nucleotides outside the gene matches: 13. This CDR3 is built from 14 residues. Germline CDR1 ENHRY, CDR2 SYGVKD. The CDR3 DNA is TGTGCCACCCGGATTACAGGGGGTCCCAACGAGCAGTACTTC. Protein sequence: CATRITGGPNEQYF.

The J gene is TRBJ2-7, the V gene TRBV12-3 or TRBV12-4; D possibly corresponds to TRBD2 (5 bases). Trimming took off 3 bases at V and 2 bases at J, with 8 bases between the two ends. This CDR3 contains 13 residues. The CDR3 here is CASSFGEPYEQYF. In nucleotides, the CDR3 is TGTGCCAGCAGTTTCGGGGAGCCCTACGAGCAGTACTTC.

This chain joins TRBV4-3 and TRBJ1-2; D remains unclear. The CDR3 runs to 15 residues. V lost 7 bases and J 0 bases, leaving 15 bases between the germline ends. Germline CDR1 LGHNA, CDR2 YSLEER. The DNA of the CDR3 is TGCGCCAGCACCCCCGGGCACTCGACTAACTATGGCTACACCTTC. As protein: CASTPGHSTNYGYTF.